These 21 T cell receptor beta chains originate from one sample sequenced in a study of siplizumab effects on memory and regulatory T cells. Profiling relied on immunoSEQ multiplex PCR, and the TCRdb table lists in-frame clones only, not all of them. The repertoire includes over 85,000 clones, 85% to 95% of them detected once, and approximately 0.3% sits in the top ten. Sequenced: non-Treg CD4+ T cells sorted from blood. These receptors all come from a human donor in good health.

V gene TRBV5-1 combines with J gene TRBJ1-1; D may be TRBD1 (6 bases). V lost 1 base to trimming and J lost 5 bases, with 12 bases between them. The CDR3 spans 14 residues. Germline CDR1 is SGHRS and CDR2 is YFSETQ. The DNA for the CDR3 is TGCGCCAGCAGCTTGAAAGGGGGAGGTACTGAAGCTTTCTTT. It yields the protein CASSLKGGGTEAFF.

V usage is TRBV10-3 and J usage is TRBJ1-2; D is unresolved. The CDR3 has 12 amino acids. V lost 6 bases to trimming and J lost 5 bases, with 10 bases between them. Germline V gene sequence: CDR1 ENHRY, CDR2 SYGVKD. The CDR3 sequence is CAISADMYGYTF. CDR3 coding DNA: TGTGCCATCAGCGCCGACATGTATGGCTACACCTTC.

The chain couples TRBV30 to TRBJ1-5; tentatively, D is TRBD1 (6 bases). V was shortened by 6 bases and J by 7 bases, with 16 bases between the two germline ends. In germline, CDR1 is GTSNPN, CDR2 SVGIG (reference sequence). This CDR3 contains 13 residues. The chain's CDR3 is CACSGGRHQPQHF. In nucleotides, the CDR3 is TGTGCCTGCTCCGGGGGCAGGCACCAGCCCCAGCATTTT.

Points on this clone: Sequence at one end of the junction differs from germline and may be a read error. The J gene is TRBJ1-1, the V gene TRBV6-4, with a tentative D call TRBD1 (5 bases). Germline V lookup: CDR1 MRHNA, CDR2 SNTAGT. The CDR3 sequence is 12 residues long. The CDR3 sequence: CASSDPILTAPF. The CDR3 DNA reads TGTGCCAGCAGTGACCCTATCCTGACAGCGCCATTT.

This clone was seen more than once but under ten times. The chain combines TRBV7-6 with TRBJ1-1; 7 nucleotides align to TRBD1. The V segment lost 7 bases and the J segment 1 base; nucleotides outside the gene matches: 3. This CDR3 contains 13 residues. Germline values: CDR1 SGHVS, CDR2 FNYEAQ. This chain's CDR3 is CASNRGPNTEAFF. The CDR3 bases are TGTGCCAGCAACAGGGGCCCGAACACTGAAGCTTTCTTT.

The rearrangement joins TRBV18 to TRBJ1-6; D not resolved. Germline lookup yields CDR1 KGHSH and CDR2 LQKENI. V dropped 5 bases and J dropped 8 bases, with 10 bases sitting between them. This CDR3 contains 13 residues. CDR3 sequence reads: CASSSRLDSPLHF. The DNA of the CDR3 is TGTGCCAGCTCATCGCGCTTGGATTCACCCCTCCACTTT.

Notes on this clone: The germline gene is not matched at one end of the junction; a read error may be the cause. The rearrangement links TRBV4-2 to TRBJ2-1, with no clear D. The CDR3 spans 15 residues. Looked up from germline, CDR1 is LGHNA and CDR2 is YNFKEQ. The CDR3 loop reads CASSQDPGSSNEQFF. In nucleotides, the CDR3 is TGTGCCAGCAGCCAAGATCCCGGGTCCTCCAATGAGCAGTTCTTC.

The rearrangement links TRBV11-2 to TRBJ2-7; D uncertain. The CDR3 extends over 12 amino acids. Germline V CDR1 and CDR2: SGHAT, FQNNGV. The V gene lost 0 bases and the J gene lost 7 bases, with 7 bases spanning the gap. The CDR3 loop is CASSLELGEQYF. The CDR3, as DNA: TGTGCCAGCAGCTTAGAGTTGGGTGAGCAGTACTTC.

This clone was observed a single time. This chain uses TRBV19 with TRBJ1-5; D might be TRBD1 (6 bases). Trimming stripped 1 base from V and 7 bases from J, with 14 bases between. Germline V gives CDR1 LNHDA, CDR2 SQIVND (reference sequence). CDR3 length equals 15 residues. CDR3 loop: CASSIGGQGSQPQHF. CDR3 nucleotide sequence: TGTGCCAGTAGTATAGGGGGGCAGGGGAGCCAGCCCCAGCATTTT.

The chain is built from TRBV19 and TRBJ2-7, with D possibly TRBD2 on 6 matching bases. Germline assignment: CDR1 LNHDA and CDR2 SQIVND (reference sequence). The CDR3 is made up of 14 amino acids. Trimming took 0 bases from V and 8 from J, leaving 14 bases between them. For the CDR3, the DNA is TGTGCCAGTAGTATAGATCTCGCTAGCGAGAAGCAGTACTTC. Its protein product is CASSIDLASEKQYF. Supplemented by reference TRBV19 and TRBJ2-7, the full variable domain reads DGGITQSPKYLFRKEGQNVTLSCEQNLNHDAMYWYRQDPGQGLRLIYYSQIVNDFQKGDIAEGYSVSREKKESFPLTVTSAQKNPTAFYLCASSIDLASEKQYFGPGTRLTVT.

V is TRBV6-5 and J is TRBJ2-3, with D hard to call. CDR1 is MNHEY, CDR2 SVGAGI, per germline. The CDR3 runs 14 residues. Trimming left V 6 bases short and J 6 bases short, with 16 bases between. CDR3 sequence (DNA): TGTGCCAGCAGGAAAGATTCCATTGTGGATACGCAGTATTTT. This gives the protein CASRKDSIVDTQYF.

CDR3 loop: CASSEARGGRGARYEQYF. CDR3 bases: TGTGCCAGCAGTGAAGCAAGAGGGGGGAGGGGTGCGCGGTACGAGCAGTACTTC. This chain links TRBV6-1 with TRBJ2-7; TRBD2 is a possible D gene (7 bases). The CDR3 length is 18 residues. V lost 0 bases and J lost 4, with 22 bases in between. CDR1 and CDR2 from the germline V gene are MNHNS and SASEGT.

This clone was seen only once. V usage is TRBV6-5 and J usage is TRBJ2-5, with 12 nucleotides matching TRBD2. The ends lost 6 bases at V and 5 bases at J; junction bases unmatched: 7. From germline, CDR1 is MNHEY and CDR2 SVGAGI. CDR3 length: 15 residues. This chain's CDR3 is CASSPSGGAWETQYF. The CDR3, as DNA: TGTGCCAGCAGCCCTAGCGGGGGGGCTTGGGAGACCCAGTACTTC.

Here the CDR3 reads CASSFGVSRQETQYF. The CDR3 DNA follows: TGTGCCAGCAGCTTTGGGGTGTCGCGCCAAGAGACCCAGTACTTC. The V call is TRBV11-3, the J call TRBJ2-5, with D unclear. From germline, CDR1 is SGHNT and CDR2 YENEEA. The length of the CDR3 is 15 residues. V shed 3 bases and J shed 1 base, with 12 bases lying between them.

The chain combines TRBV7-8 with TRBJ2-1; 8 nucleotides align to TRBD2. The trim removed 5 bases at V and 9 bases at J, leaving 6 bases unmatched. This CDR3 has 13 amino acids. Germline loops: CDR1 SGHVS, CDR2 FQNEAQ. CDR3 sequence: CASSQTSGGEQFF. The CDR3, as DNA: TGTGCCAGCAGCCAAACTAGCGGCGGTGAGCAGTTCTTC.

This chain connects TRBV10-3 to TRBJ1-1; possible D gene TRBD1, 5 bases. The germline V and J ends were trimmed by 7 bases and 1 base, with 16 bases remaining between them. The germline V gene has CDR1 ENHRY and CDR2 SYGVKD. This CDR3 region has 15 residues. Here the CDR3 DNA reads TGTGCCATCAAGCGAGGGGCAGCTAAGAACACTGAAGCTTTCTTT. Residues: CAIKRGAAKNTEAFF.

The V and J genes are TRBV4-1 and TRBJ2-1, with TRBD1 matching 9 bases. The CDR3 extends over 16 amino acids. CDR1 is MGHRA and CDR2 is YSYEKL in the germline V gene. V trimming: 1 base; J trimming: 5 bases; junction bases outside the gene matches: 6. CDR3: CASSQARDRANNEQFF. CDR3 bases: TGCGCCAGCAGCCAAGCTCGGGACAGGGCCAACAATGAGCAGTTCTTC.

The chain employs TRBV4-1 and TRBJ1-2, with D tentatively TRBD1 (5 bases). Trimming pared 1 base from V and 5 bases from J, leaving 14 bases between. Germline-derived CDR1 and CDR2 are MGHRA and YSYEKL. This CDR3 contains 15 residues. The CDR3 DNA follows: TGCGCCAGCAGCCAAGGGGACCAAATGAGGTATGGCTACACCTTC. This codes for CASSQGDQMRYGYTF.

This chain connects TRBV5-4 to TRBJ2-7, with 7 bases aligning to TRBD2. Trimming cost V 0 bases and J 2 bases; bases outside gene matches: 5. Looked up from germline, CDR1 is SGHNT and CDR2 is YYREEE (reference sequence). CDR3 length: 15 amino acids. The CDR3 DNA follows: TGTGCCAGCAGCTTGGTCGGGAGGAACGCCTACGAGCAGTACTTC. This sequence encodes CASSLVGRNAYEQYF.

A single count supports this clone. The V gene is TRBV4-2, the J gene TRBJ1-5; D remains ambiguous. The CDR3 runs to 16 residues. The germline V gene encodes CDR1 LGHNA and CDR2 YNFKEQ. The V end lost 0 bases, the J end lost 0 bases, and 9 bases lay between the germline ends. The CDR3 nucleotides are TGTGCCAGCAGCCAAGATGGGCCCGGTAGCAATCAGCCCCAGCATTTT. It yields the protein CASSQDGPGSNQPQHF.

This sequence joins TRBV6-4 and TRBJ2-3; weak D call: TRBD2 (5 bases). This CDR3 region has 15 residues. Per germline, CDR1 MRHNA and CDR2 SNTAGT. The V gene lost 4 bases and the J gene lost 2 bases, with 13 bases spanning the gap. CDR3 coding DNA: TGTGCCAGCAGTGTCGAGAGCGGAATCACAGATACGCAGTATTTT. Translation: CASSVESGITDTQYF.